This is a list of T cell receptor beta chains from one sample in a study of T cells in Graves' hyperthyroidism and ophthalmopathy. One entry per CDR3 protein, called by TCRdb with MiXCR from the multiplex PCR reads. The data contain hundreds of thousands of distinct CDR3 sequences, approximately 19% of them singletons. Sequencing was performed on blood. Source of these receptors: a woman younger than 35 with Graves' hyperthyroidism. CDR3s include the opening cysteine and the closing phenylalanine or tryptophan. Fields, in order: D gene, J gene, V gene, clone size, CDR3 protein, CDR3 DNA. The D gene is left open where the match is weak. Size is omitted from some rows. Given values are once, few, many or a class for expanded clones.

>TRBD1|TRBJ2-2|TRBV2|NA
CASSPGTGYTGELFF
TGTGCCAGCAGCCCCGGGACAGGGTATACCGGGGAGCTGTTTTTT
>TRBD1|TRBJ1-1|TRBV6-5|NA
CASSSGQSLEAFF
TGTGCCAGCAGTTCGGGACAGTCCCTGGAAGCTTTCTTT
>NA|TRBJ2-3|TRBV20-1|few
CSAQNPRDTQYF
TGCAGTGCTCAGAACCCTCGGGATACGCAGTATTTT
>NA|TRBJ2-7|TRBV2|once
CASSPRSGSIEQCF
TGTGCCAGCAGCCCGCGGTCGGGGTCGATCGAGCAGTGCTTC
>NA|TRBJ1-1|TRBV20-1|many
CSAAGGEAFF
TGCAGTGCCGCTGGGGGAGAAGCTTTCTTT
>NA|TRBJ1-1|TRBV6-5|many
CASIQVNTEAFF
TGTGCCAGCATTCAGGTGAACACTGAAGCTTTCTTT
>NA|TRBJ1-5|TRBV12-3/TRBV12-4|many
CASSLGHPGTYSNQPQHF
TGTGCCAGCAGTTTGGGTCATCCGGGAACTTATAGCAATCAGCCCCAGCATTTT
>TRBD2|TRBJ2-5|TRBV7-2|NA
CASSLKGAGGSMTQYF
TGTGCCAGCAGCTTAAAGGGAGCGGGAGGTAGTATGACCCAGTACTTC
>NA|TRBJ1-5|TRBV6-5|many
CASSYSNGGTFWPQHF
TGTGCCAGCAGTTACTCGAATGGGGGAACCTTCTGGCCCCAGCATTTT
>NA|TRBJ1-4|TRBV6-5|many
CASSFEGGGGDEKLFF
TGTGCCAGCAGTTTCGAGGGCGGAGGTGGGGATGAAAAACTGTTTTTT
>TRBD2|TRBJ2-5|TRBV6-1|many
CASSVKRGETQYF
TGTGCCAGCAGTGTCAAGCGGGGGGAGACCCAGTACTTC
>TRBD2|TRBJ2-3|TRBV2|few
CASTPELAGGDTQYF
TGTGCCAGCACGCCGGAATTAGCGGGGGGAGATACGCAGTATTTT
>NA|TRBJ2-7|TRBV7-2|NA
CASSPGGGRMYEQYF
TGTGCCAGCAGCCCTGGGGGGGGCCGAATGTACGAGCAGTACTTC
>NA|TRBJ2-2|TRBV20-1|few
CSAREGGHGGELFF
TGCAGTGCTAGAGAGGGGGGGCATGGCGGGGAGCTGTTTTTT
>NA|TRBJ1-1|TRBV9|many
CASSMGGAMNTEAFF
TGTGCCAGCAGCATGGGAGGGGCCATGAACACTGAAGCTTTCTTT
>NA|TRBJ2-5|TRBV20-1|many
CSARDHHGKETQYF
TGCAGTGCTAGAGATCATCACGGGAAAGAGACCCAGTACTTC
>NA|TRBJ1-6|TRBV2|many
CASSVSGLRSPLHF
TGTGCCAGCAGTGTCTCAGGGCTTAGGTCACCCCTCCACTTT
>TRBD1|TRBJ1-2|TRBV2|many
CASSSEDRGNYGYTF
TGTGCCAGCAGTTCCGAGGACAGGGGTAACTATGGCTACACCTTC
>NA|TRBJ1-2|TRBV7-8|many
CASSFRQYYGYTF
TGTGCCAGCAGCTTCAGACAGTATTATGGCTACACCTTC
>NA|TRBJ2-7|TRBV29-1|many
CSVSPDPLEQYF
TGCAGCGTTTCGCCAGACCCCCTCGAGCAGTACTTC
>TRBD1|TRBJ1-2|TRBV7-2|many
CASRRQGPDGYTF
TGTGCCAGCCGAAGACAGGGACCAGACGGCTACACCTTC
>NA|TRBJ2-7|TRBV11-2|many
CASSRNPTLGPYEQYF
TGTGCCAGCAGCCGCAATCCAACCTTGGGTCCTTACGAGCAGTACTTC
>NA|TRBJ2-4|TRBV2|many
CASRGQGPFFDIQYF
TGTGCCAGTCGTGGGCAGGGCCCATTCTTCGACATTCAGTACTTC
>NA|TRBJ1-1|TRBV5-1|many
CASSLPSGTEAFF
TGCGCCAGCAGCTTGCCGTCCGGGACTGAAGCTTTCTTT
>NA|TRBJ1-1|TRBV25-1|NA
CATSIRSDTEALF
TGTGCCACCTCCATAAGGTCCGACACTGAAGCTCTCTTT
>NA|TRBJ2-7|TRBV29-1|few
CSARLEVGGYEQYF
TGCAGCGCCCGACTAGAGGTGGGCGGCTACGAGCAGTACTTC
>NA|TRBJ1-1|TRBV6-1|many
CASGLLGRHKAFF
TGTGCCAGCGGGCTCCTGGGACGGCATAAAGCTTTCTTT
>NA|TRBJ2-7|TRBV6-1|many
CASIRVRRLYEQYF
TGTGCCAGCATCCGGGTCAGGAGACTGTACGAGCAGTACTTC
>NA|TRBJ2-5|TRBV7-3|many
CASSLSHSPGETQYF
TGTGCCAGCAGCTTAAGTCATTCCCCAGGGGAGACCCAGTACTTC
>NA|TRBJ1-5|TRBV6-5|once
CASSYIKKGNQPQHF
TGTGCCAGCAGTTATATTAAGAAGGGCAATCAGCCCCAGCATTTT
>TRBD1|TRBJ1-2|TRBV6-1|NA
CASSEDGQGSYTF
TGTGCCAGCAGTGAAGACGGACAGGGTAGCTACACCTTC
>NA|TRBJ1-6|TRBV5-6|NA
CASSLCTSSYNSPLHF
TGTGCCAGCAGCTTGTGCACAAGCTCCTATAATTCACCCCTCCACTTT
>NA|TRBJ1-3|TRBV9|many
CASSVVGGTGNTIYF
TGTGCCAGCAGCGTAGTAGGGGGGACTGGAAACACCATATATTTT
>NA|TRBJ1-2|TRBV7-3|NA
CASSRTGALDGYTF
TGTGCCAGCAGCCGGACCGGGGCATTAGATGGCTACACCTTC
>TRBD1|TRBJ2-7|TRBV29-1|many
CSVLTGGRSEQYF
TGCAGCGTGTTGACAGGGGGGAGGTCCGAGCAGTACTTC
>NA|TRBJ2-7|TRBV20-1|many
CSAGKDPGDEQYF
TGCAGTGCTGGGAAGGACCCGGGCGACGAGCAGTACTTC
>TRBD1|TRBJ1-5|TRBV11-2|many
CASSFGQGLVNQPQHF
TGTGCCAGCAGCTTCGGACAGGGGTTGGTCAATCAGCCCCAGCATTTT
>NA|TRBJ1-5|TRBV12-3/TRBV12-4|many
CASSLEGGTYNQPQHF
TGTGCCAGCAGTTTAGAAGGGGGGACCTACAATCAGCCCCAGCATTTT
>NA|TRBJ1-2|TRBV12-3/TRBV12-4|many
CASSPGVGNYGYTF
TGTGCCAGCAGCCCAGGGGTTGGTAACTATGGCTACACCTTC
>NA|TRBJ1-6|TRBV7-8|few
CASSLAFQGSSPLHF
TGTGCCAGCAGCTTAGCGTTTCAGGGAAGTTCACCCCTCCACTTT
>NA|TRBJ2-7|TRBV15|NA
CATSREGRSYEQYF
TGTGCCACCAGCAGAGAGGGCCGATCCTACGAGCAGTACTTC
>NA|TRBJ1-1|TRBV12-3/TRBV12-4|NA
CASSLAVQLNTVSFF
TGTGCCAGCAGTTTAGCGGTACAGCTGAACACTGTATCTTTCTTT
>NA|TRBJ2-2|TRBV5-1|few
CASSATLGGELFF
TGCGCCAGCAGCGCCACCTTGGGCGGGGAGCTGTTTTTT
>NA|TRBJ2-7|TRBV5-1|NA
CASVYEQYF
TGCGCCAGCGTCTACGAGCAGTACTTC
>TRBD1|TRBJ1-2|TRBV12-3/TRBV12-4|NA
CASSPTRTGVNYGYTF
TGTGCCAGCAGCCCGACGCGGACAGGGGTCAACTATGGCTACACCTTC